Listed below are T cell receptor beta chains from one sample, sequenced in a study of blood T cells in healthy people across ages. TCRdb used MiXCR to reprocess the 5' RACE reads, holding one entry per CDR3 protein. Of about 1 million distinct CDR3 sequences detected, 40% to 55% appear once; the ten largest clones hold over 15%. Sequencing used blood. The origin of the receptors is a woman aged 55-70 years in good health. Both conserved end residues are trimmed from each CDR3. The D gene is left open where the match is weak.

D gene: NA
J gene: TRBJ2-1
V gene: TRBV7-2
CDR3 protein: ASSSPLGGRSSYNEQF

D gene: TRBD2
J gene: TRBJ2-5
V gene: TRBV29-1
CDR3 protein: SVEWTSGAGETQY

D gene: NA
J gene: TRBJ2-1
V gene: TRBV5-6
CDR3 protein: ASSLLPGDGDEQF

D gene: NA
J gene: TRBJ2-5
V gene: TRBV20-1
CDR3 protein: SAKAASAQTQY

D gene: NA
J gene: TRBJ2-5
V gene: TRBV9
CDR3 protein: ASSVEMEATQY

D gene: NA
J gene: TRBJ1-2
V gene: TRBV24-1
CDR3 protein: ATSDPGNGYT

D gene: NA
J gene: TRBJ2-1
V gene: TRBV29-1
CDR3 protein: SVLRRGEQF

D gene: TRBD1
J gene: TRBJ2-5
V gene: TRBV7-6
CDR3 protein: ASSPIPGQGYQETQY

D gene: NA
J gene: TRBJ2-7
V gene: TRBV4-1
CDR3 protein: ASSQAPSTWQSSYEQY

D gene: TRBD1
J gene: NA
V gene: TRBV28
CDR3 protein: ASSLPGQGKNEQY

D gene: NA
J gene: TRBJ1-4
V gene: TRBV7-8
CDR3 protein: ASSLRAQGLVTNEKLF

D gene: TRBD2
J gene: TRBJ2-1
V gene: TRBV5-1
CDR3 protein: ASSLAGIAGSSYNEQF

D gene: NA
J gene: NA
V gene: TRBV20-1
CDR3 protein: SARDARGYEQY

D gene: TRBD2
J gene: TRBJ2-5
V gene: TRBV15
CDR3 protein: ATNPGEGQETQY

D gene: TRBD2
J gene: TRBJ2-5
V gene: TRBV12-3/TRBV12-4
CDR3 protein: ASSGLDRGLAGSQETQY

D gene: NA
J gene: TRBJ2-3
V gene: TRBV4-2
CDR3 protein: ASREGSSTDTQY

D gene: TRBD1
J gene: TRBJ2-7
V gene: TRBV5-1
CDR3 protein: ASSAGQGPVYEQY

D gene: NA
J gene: TRBJ2-3
V gene: TRBV20-1
CDR3 protein: SARDGRGVRTDTQY

D gene: TRBD2
J gene: TRBJ2-5
V gene: TRBV3-1
CDR3 protein: ASSQRAGAETQY

D gene: NA
J gene: TRBJ2-3
V gene: TRBV7-2
CDR3 protein: ASSHLTGPGTDTQY

D gene: NA
J gene: TRBJ1-1
V gene: TRBV5-1
CDR3 protein: ASSSSSVFKNTEAF

D gene: NA
J gene: TRBJ2-4
V gene: TRBV21-1
CDR3 protein: ASSILQGANPSLAKNIQY

D gene: TRBD2
J gene: TRBJ2-1
V gene: TRBV24-1
CDR3 protein: AIFAGGLDNEQF

D gene: NA
J gene: TRBJ2-3
V gene: TRBV6-2/TRBV6-3
CDR3 protein: ASSYPDEDSYSTDTQY

D gene: TRBD1
J gene: TRBJ2-5
V gene: TRBV7-9
CDR3 protein: ASSHSLPDRSQETQY